The clone carrying this TCR beta chain was seen a handful of times. Hyperthyroidism in the patients, aged 18 to 65, was newly diagnosed and under 2 months in duration. Trimming stripped 8 bases from V and 4 bases from J, with 20 bases between. From germline, CDR1 is MNHEY and CDR2 SVGAGI. There are 15 residues in the CDR3. The TCR beta CDR3 regions underwent amplification using RNA transcripts as the source. TCR CDR3 regions were first amplified by RT-PCR with HTBI primers. TCRdb redid the calling of the multiplex PCR reads with MiXCR, one entry per CDR3 protein. Seen here are over 700,000 distinct CDR3 sequences, roughly 40% observed once, and the top ten hold 8.9%. This sample was included in a study of T cells in Graves' hyperthyroidism and ophthalmopathy.

V usage is TRBV6-5 and J usage is TRBJ1-2; D is unresolved. This receptor was obtained from a man between 18 and 35 years old with Graves' hyperthyroidism. Sequencing input: blood. CDR3 residues: CASGRGEGRPYGYTF. CDR3 bases: TGTGCCAGCGGCAGAGGTGAAGGCCGCCCCTATGGCTACACCTTC.